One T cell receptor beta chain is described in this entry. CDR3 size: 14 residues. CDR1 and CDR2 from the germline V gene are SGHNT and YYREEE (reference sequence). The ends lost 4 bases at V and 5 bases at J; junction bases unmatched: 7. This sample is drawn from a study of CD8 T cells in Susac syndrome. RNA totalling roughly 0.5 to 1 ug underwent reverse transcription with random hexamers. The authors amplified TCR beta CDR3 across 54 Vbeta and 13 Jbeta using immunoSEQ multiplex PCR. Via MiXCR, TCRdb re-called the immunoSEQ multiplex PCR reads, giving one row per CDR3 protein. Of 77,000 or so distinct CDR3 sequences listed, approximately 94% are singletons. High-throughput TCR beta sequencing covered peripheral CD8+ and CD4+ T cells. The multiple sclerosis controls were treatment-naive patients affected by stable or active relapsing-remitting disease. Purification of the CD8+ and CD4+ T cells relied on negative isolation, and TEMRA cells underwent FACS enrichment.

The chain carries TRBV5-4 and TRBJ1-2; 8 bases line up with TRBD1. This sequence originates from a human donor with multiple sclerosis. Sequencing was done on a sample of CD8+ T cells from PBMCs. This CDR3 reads CASSPDRVPYGYTF. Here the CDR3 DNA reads TGTGCCAGCAGCCCGGACAGGGTTCCTTATGGCTACACCTTC.